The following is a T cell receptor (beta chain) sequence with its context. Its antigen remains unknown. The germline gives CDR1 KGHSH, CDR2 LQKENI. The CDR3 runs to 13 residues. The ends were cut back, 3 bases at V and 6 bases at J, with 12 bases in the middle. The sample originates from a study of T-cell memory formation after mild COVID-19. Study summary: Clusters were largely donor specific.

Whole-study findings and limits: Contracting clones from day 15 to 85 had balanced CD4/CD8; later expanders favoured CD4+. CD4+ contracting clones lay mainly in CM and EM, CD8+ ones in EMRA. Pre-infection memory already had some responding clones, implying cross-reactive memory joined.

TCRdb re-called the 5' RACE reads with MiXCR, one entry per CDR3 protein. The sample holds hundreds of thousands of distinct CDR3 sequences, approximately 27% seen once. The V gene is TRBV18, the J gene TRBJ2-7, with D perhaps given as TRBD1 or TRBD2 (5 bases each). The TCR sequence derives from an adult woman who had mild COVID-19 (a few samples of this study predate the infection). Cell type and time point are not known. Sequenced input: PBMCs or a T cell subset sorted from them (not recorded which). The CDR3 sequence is CASSPGWGTEQYF. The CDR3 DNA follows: TGTGCCAGCTCACCCGGGTGGGGGACCGAGCAGTACTTC.